This TCR beta chain came from a study of OX40 agonist ivuxolimab in advanced cancers. For the study in its entirety: Ivuxolimab, which targeted the costimulatory receptor OX40 (CD134), was an agonistic, fully human IgG2 monoclonal antibody. Intravenous ivuxolimab was administered to patients every 2 weeks at six dose levels: 0.01, 0.1, 0.3, 1.5, 3 and 10 mg/kg. Of the approximately 54 dose-escalation patients, hepatocellular carcinoma was present in 19, melanoma in roughly 15, renal cell carcinoma in 9 and head and neck cancer in 9. A male proportion of almost 85% and a mean age of approximately 62 years, ranging from about 20 to 80, were recorded for the dose-escalation cohort. Prior anti-PD-1, anti-PD-L1 or anti-CTLA-4 therapy was permitted, and checkpoint inhibitors had been received by approximately 39% of dose-escalation patients. Partial responses occurred in three dose-escalation patients: two with cutaneous melanoma and one with hepatocellular carcinoma. Peripheral TCRbeta sequencing was intended to test whether TCR sequence diversity was altered and clonal T-cell expansion was caused by ivuxolimab. The paper reports the monotherapy dose-escalation portion (N of about 52 patients) of the phase I ivuxolimab trial. What the authors observed across the whole study: In partial responders in the 0.1-3.0 mg/kg groups, normalized peripheral clonal expansion was found to be among the lowest, especially among CD8+ T cells. Clonal expansion of both CD4+ and CD8+ blood T cells was observed from baseline to week 6 at doses 0.1 to 3.0 mg/kg. Low levels of normalized T-cell clonal expansion were also seen in some patients who did not respond. After ivuxolimab, more expanded clones were found on average in CD8+ T cells than in CD4+ T cells. The antigen specificity of the peripheral T cells that underwent clonal expansion was not determined.

With respect to this clone: The antigen it binds to is not known. Base qualities are not recorded, but no much larger clone differs from it by a single base.

The trial excluded patients who had a history of autoimmune disease or were on systemic immunosuppression. Peripheral blood for TCR sequencing was collected from all dose cohorts at baseline, on cycle 4 day 1, and on cycle 7 day 1. The samples were taken from a phase I, first-in-human, multicenter, open-label dose-escalation trial of ivuxolimab. Adults with locally advanced or metastatic melanoma, renal cell, hepatocellular, or head and neck squamous cell carcinoma were enrolled in the trial. CD4+ and CD8+ T cells were sorted separately from peripheral blood before TCR sequencing. Trimming removed 4 bases from V and 1 base from J, leaving 17 bases between the germline ends. The germline V gene provides CDR1 SGHRS and CDR2 YFSETQ. Counted from cysteine to phenylalanine, this CDR3 has 16 amino acids. CDR3 DNA only is kept here, 48 bases in frame from base 1. Genomic DNA was extracted from sorted cells for sequencing of the TCRbeta CDR3 region. The immunoSEQ Assay was used for sequencing of TCRbeta CDR3 regions. This is the immuneACCESS table as TCRdb keeps it, with only in-frame sequences that have V and J called. A part of the clones is gone; compared with another copy, unresolved V genes explain less than half, and the rest is unexplained. This sample has over 45,000 clones in its table, and around 88% of those were observed once. About 1.4% of the sample rests with the top ten.

This material consisted of CD4+ or CD8+ T cells sorted from blood, taken in a trial of the OX40 agonist ivuxolimab. The receptor comes from an adult with an advanced solid tumor such as melanoma, head and neck, liver or kidney cancer. The rearranged chain carries TRBV5-1 and TRBJ2-5; the D gene cannot be named for sure. The CDR3 region has the sequence CASSPGRLAGQETQYF. The nucleotides are TGCGCCAGCAGCCCAGGACGGCTGGCAGGCCAAGAGACCCAGTACTTC.